This T cell receptor (beta chain) stems from a study of T cell responses to AZD1222 COVID-19 vaccine. Study-wide results and caveats: Baseline seropositives among AZD1222 recipients totaled only five or six. The donor cohort was predominantly white British with a female majority, and clonal diversity may have been underestimated. There were vaccine-associated CD4 TCRs across spike, dominant at 160-218 and 743-854.

Assay used: immunoSEQ multiplex PCR; TCRdb lists only in-frame clones, some missing. The sample consists of some 130,000 clones, roughly 91% of them appearing once. On this clone itself: The antigen is unknown.

The CDR3 has 12 amino acids. Trimming took 3 bases from V and 6 from J, leaving 6 bases between them. The sequence came from an adult in good health. The sample here was peripheral blood, taken on day 0 of AZD1222 vaccination. The genes are TRBV12-3 or TRBV12-4 and TRBJ2-1, with D perhaps matching TRBD1 or TRBD2 (5 bases each). CDR3 nucleotides: TGTGCCAGCAGTTTTGGGGGCAATGAGCAGTTCTTC. It specifies CASSFGGNEQFF.